The text below deals with one T cell receptor (beta chain). The source of the sample is a study of T cell responses to AZD1222 COVID-19 vaccine. TCRdb's copy holds only in-frame clones and misses some; the assay was immunoSEQ multiplex PCR. Here the sample spans about 120,000 clones, 88% being singletons. CDR3 length: 15 amino acids. V lost 3 bases and J lost 2, with 16 bases in between. CDR1 is DFQATT, CDR2 SNEGSKA, per germline (reference sequence). Sample: peripheral blood, taken 28 days after the second AZD1222 dose. The sequence was obtained from an adult who received the AZD1222 COVID-19 vaccine. V and J are TRBV20-1 and TRBJ1-2, with a weak D call TRBD1 (5 bases). Written as DNA, the CDR3 is TGCAGTGCTAGTCTCTCTTCCGGGGGGAACTATGGCTACACCTTC. Amino acids: CSASLSSGGNYGYTF.